The rows below give T cell receptor beta chains drawn from one sample of a study of response to subunit inactivated influenza vaccine. MiXCR, run by TCRdb on the RT-PCR reads, gives a single entry per CDR3 protein. The sample contains 600,000 to 850,000 distinct CDR3 sequences, approximately 15% of which appear only once. The sequencing used PBMCs from blood, collected approximately 15 days before vaccination. These receptors came from a man aged 50-59 years who received an inactivated influenza vaccine. Both conserved end residues are part of each CDR3. The order of the fields is clone size, J gene, D gene, V gene, CDR3 DNA, CDR3 protein. D genes are given only for firm matches. Size is omitted from some rows. Given values are once, few, many or a class for expanded clones.

abundance: many
j_gene: TRBJ2-3
d_gene: TRBD2
v_gene: TRBV25-1
CDR3nt: TGTGCCAGCAGTGACCTAATACTAGCGGGCCTCCCCACAGATACGCAGTATTTT
CDR3aa: CASSDLILAGLPTDTQYF

abundance: .
j_gene: TRBJ2-1
d_gene: .
v_gene: TRBV29-1
CDR3nt: TGCAGCGTTGAAGAAGAAGGCGCCTACAATGAGCAGTTCTTC
CDR3aa: CSVEEEGAYNEQFF

abundance: .
j_gene: TRBJ2-7
d_gene: TRBD1
v_gene: TRBV7-9
CDR3nt: TGTGCCAGCGCGGGACAGGGGTACGAGCAGTACTTC
CDR3aa: CASAGQGYEQYF

abundance: many
j_gene: TRBJ2-5
d_gene: .
v_gene: TRBV7-2
CDR3nt: TGTGCCAGCAGCTTAGGTGTTACCGCCTACCAAGAGACCCAGTACTTC
CDR3aa: CASSLGVTAYQETQYF

abundance: .
j_gene: TRBJ2-1
d_gene: TRBD2
v_gene: TRBV12-3/TRBV12-4
CDR3nt: TGTGCCAGCAGTCTGGGGACTAGCGGGGTCAATGAGCAGTTCTTC
CDR3aa: CASSLGTSGVNEQFF

abundance: .
j_gene: TRBJ2-3
d_gene: TRBD2
v_gene: TRBV28
CDR3nt: TGTGCCAGCAGCAAAAGGCTAGCGGGAGTAGGAGATACGCAGTATTTT
CDR3aa: CASSKRLAGVGDTQYF

abundance: .
j_gene: TRBJ2-5
d_gene: TRBD2
v_gene: TRBV30
CDR3nt: TGTGCCTGGCGGGCCTTCAGCGGGGGGGCCCAAGAGACCCAGTACTTC
CDR3aa: CAWRAFSGGAQETQYF

abundance: many
j_gene: TRBJ1-6
d_gene: .
v_gene: TRBV4-3
CDR3nt: TGCGCCAGCAGCCAAGACGACGGTATCTCACCCCTCCACTTT
CDR3aa: CASSQDDGISPLHF

abundance: .
j_gene: TRBJ2-5
d_gene: TRBD2
v_gene: TRBV7-8
CDR3nt: TGTGCCAGCAGCCCGGGGACTAGCGGGAGAGCGAAAGAGACCCAGTACTTC
CDR3aa: CASSPGTSGRAKETQYF

abundance: few
j_gene: TRBJ2-1
d_gene: .
v_gene: TRBV25-1
CDR3nt: TGTGCCAGCAGTGATTTAGGGTACCCCTACGACAATGAGCAGTTCTTC
CDR3aa: CASSDLGYPYDNEQFF

abundance: many
j_gene: TRBJ1-4
d_gene: .
v_gene: TRBV6-1
CDR3nt: TGTGCCAGCAGCCCTACAGGGTATGATGGAAAACTGTTTTTT
CDR3aa: CASSPTGYDGKLFF

abundance: few
j_gene: TRBJ2-6
d_gene: .
v_gene: TRBV20-1
CDR3nt: TGCAGTGCTAGGCGCGGGGGAGGGGGCTTCTCTGGGGCCAACGTCCTGACTTTC
CDR3aa: CSARRGGGGFSGANVLTF

abundance: .
j_gene: TRBJ2-1
d_gene: TRBD2
v_gene: TRBV14
CDR3nt: TGTGCCAGCAGCCAAGCAGCGGGGGGATTTAATGAGCAGTTCTTC
CDR3aa: CASSQAAGGFNEQFF

abundance: many
j_gene: TRBJ1-4
d_gene: .
v_gene: TRBV7-9
CDR3nt: TGTGCCAGCAGCCGAACAGGGACTAATGAAAAACTGTTTTTT
CDR3aa: CASSRTGTNEKLFF

abundance: .
j_gene: TRBJ2-7
d_gene: .
v_gene: TRBV20-1
CDR3nt: TGCAGTGCTAGAGGAGCAGGGGGGAGATACGAGCAGTACTTC
CDR3aa: CSARGAGGRYEQYF

abundance: .
j_gene: TRBJ2-6
d_gene: .
v_gene: TRBV12-3/TRBV12-4
CDR3nt: TGTGCCAGCAGTTTGGTTTTTCGCTCTGGGGCCAACGTCCTGACTTTC
CDR3aa: CASSLVFRSGANVLTF

abundance: few
j_gene: TRBJ2-7
d_gene: .
v_gene: TRBV20-1
CDR3nt: TGCAGTGCTAGAGAGGCGGCTTCCCACTCCTACGAGCAGTACTTC
CDR3aa: CSAREAASHSYEQYF

abundance: few
j_gene: TRBJ2-5
d_gene: TRBD1
v_gene: TRBV25-1
CDR3nt: TGTGCCAGCAGCGCTTCCGGGACAGGGAAAGAGACCCAGTACTTC
CDR3aa: CASSASGTGKETQYF

abundance: few
j_gene: TRBJ2-1
d_gene: .
v_gene: TRBV7-2
CDR3nt: TGTGCCAGCAGCCGGACCGGGACCGCCGGTTACAATGAGCAGTTCTTC
CDR3aa: CASSRTGTAGYNEQFF

abundance: many
j_gene: TRBJ2-2
d_gene: .
v_gene: TRBV7-2
CDR3nt: TGTGCCAGCAGCCAACTGGGGGCGAACACCGGGGAGCTGTTTTTT
CDR3aa: CASSQLGANTGELFF

abundance: once
j_gene: TRBJ2-5
d_gene: .
v_gene: TRBV20-1
CDR3nt: TGCAGTGCTAGAGACACTATGACAGTAGGAGAGACCCAGTACTTC
CDR3aa: CSARDTMTVGETQYF

abundance: .
j_gene: TRBJ2-7
d_gene: TRBD2
v_gene: TRBV7-8
CDR3nt: TGTGCCAGCAGCTCCGTGAGACTAGCGCTTTCCTACGAGCAGTACTTC
CDR3aa: CASSSVRLALSYEQYF

abundance: few
j_gene: TRBJ2-1
d_gene: TRBD1
v_gene: TRBV27
CDR3nt: TGTGCCAGCGTGACGACAGGGGGCCGGAATGAGCAGTTCTTC
CDR3aa: CASVTTGGRNEQFF

abundance: many
j_gene: TRBJ1-2
d_gene: .
v_gene: TRBV4-3
CDR3nt: TGCGCCAGCAGCCAAGACCGGGACCTTCCTGGCTACACCTTC
CDR3aa: CASSQDRDLPGYTF

abundance: few
j_gene: TRBJ2-7
d_gene: TRBD1
v_gene: TRBV4-2
CDR3nt: TGTGCCAGCAGCCAAGGGCTGACAGGGAACTACGAGCAGTACTTC
CDR3aa: CASSQGLTGNYEQYF

abundance: .
j_gene: TRBJ1-2
d_gene: .
v_gene: TRBV6-5
CDR3nt: TGTGCCAGCAGTTACTCGATAGAGGCGGCGAGAAGATCAGGCTACACCTTC
CDR3aa: CASSYSIEAARRSGYTF

abundance: .
j_gene: TRBJ2-7
d_gene: TRBD2
v_gene: TRBV2
CDR3nt: TGTGCCAGCAGCACGACTAGCGGGGTAACCTACGAGCAGTACTTC
CDR3aa: CASSTTSGVTYEQYF

abundance: few
j_gene: TRBJ2-1
d_gene: .
v_gene: TRBV29-1
CDR3nt: TGCAGCGTTTCTGGGGGACACCAAAGAAATGAGCAGTTCTTC
CDR3aa: CSVSGGHQRNEQFF

abundance: once
j_gene: TRBJ2-7
d_gene: .
v_gene: TRBV6-2/TRBV6-3
CDR3nt: TGTGCCAGCAGCCCCAGGATATCGAGCCCCTACTTC
CDR3aa: CASSPRISSPYF

abundance: .
j_gene: TRBJ1-1
d_gene: .
v_gene: TRBV6-1
CDR3nt: TGTGCCAGCAGCCCCTCGTGGGGGGAAGGCACTGAAGCTTTCTTT
CDR3aa: CASSPSWGEGTEAFF

abundance: .
j_gene: TRBJ1-5
d_gene: .
v_gene: TRBV30
CDR3nt: TGTGCCTGGAGCCCTTTTGTGGATCAGCCCCAGCATTTT
CDR3aa: CAWSPFVDQPQHF

abundance: few
j_gene: TRBJ2-1
d_gene: .
v_gene: TRBV14
CDR3nt: TGTGCCAGCAGCTATAAATTCAGGGCCTACAATGAGCAGTTCTTC
CDR3aa: CASSYKFRAYNEQFF

abundance: many
j_gene: TRBJ2-5
d_gene: TRBD2
v_gene: TRBV28
CDR3nt: TGTGCCAGTACCTGGACTAGCGGATACCAAGAGACCCAGTACTTC
CDR3aa: CASTWTSGYQETQYF

abundance: .
j_gene: TRBJ2-6
d_gene: .
v_gene: TRBV11-2
CDR3nt: TGTGCCAGCAGCGCCCCAGAAGGCGGTGGGGCCAACGTCCTGACTTTC
CDR3aa: CASSAPEGGGANVLTF

abundance: .
j_gene: TRBJ1-5
d_gene: .
v_gene: TRBV6-1
CDR3nt: TGTGCCAGCAGTGAACTATCTTACGGGCGCCAGCCCCAGCATTTT
CDR3aa: CASSELSYGRQPQHF

abundance: many
j_gene: TRBJ2-7
d_gene: .
v_gene: TRBV12-3/TRBV12-4
CDR3nt: TGTGCCAGCAGTCCAGGTTGGAGCGAGCAGTACTTC
CDR3aa: CASSPGWSEQYF

abundance: few
j_gene: TRBJ2-3
d_gene: .
v_gene: TRBV16
CDR3nt: TGTGCCAGCAGCCAATCGCTAGTAGCTGACCGGTATTTT
CDR3aa: CASSQSLVADRYF

abundance: many
j_gene: TRBJ1-2
d_gene: .
v_gene: TRBV4-1
CDR3nt: TGCGCCAGCAGCCAAGATCGGGCGCTTTCGATGGCTGGCTACACCTTC
CDR3aa: CASSQDRALSMAGYTF

abundance: .
j_gene: TRBJ2-7
d_gene: TRBD2
v_gene: TRBV6-1
CDR3nt: TGTGCCAGCAGGCCTAGCGGGAGATTTGGCTACGAGCAGTACTTC
CDR3aa: CASRPSGRFGYEQYF

abundance: many
j_gene: TRBJ2-3
d_gene: TRBD2
v_gene: TRBV5-1
CDR3nt: TGCGCCAGCAGGACAAGACTAGCGGGGGGGCAGTGGGCAGATACGCAGTATTTT
CDR3aa: CASRTRLAGGQWADTQYF

abundance: .
j_gene: TRBJ2-5
d_gene: .
v_gene: TRBV9
CDR3nt: TGTGCCAGCAGCGTAGGGGTTTCCCAAGAGACCCAGTACTTC
CDR3aa: CASSVGVSQETQYF

abundance: few
j_gene: TRBJ1-1
d_gene: .
v_gene: TRBV29-1
CDR3nt: TGCAGCGGTGGGTCCTACACTGAAGCTTTCTTT
CDR3aa: CSGGSYTEAFF

abundance: few
j_gene: TRBJ2-1
d_gene: TRBD2
v_gene: TRBV14
CDR3nt: TGTGCCAGCAGCCAAGTTGGGACTAGTGCCCGTGAGCAGTTCTTC
CDR3aa: CASSQVGTSAREQFF

abundance: .
j_gene: TRBJ1-5
d_gene: .
v_gene: TRBV12-3/TRBV12-4
CDR3nt: TGTGCCAGCACCACGGGGGCCCCTCGGAATCAGCCCCAGCATTTT
CDR3aa: CASTTGAPRNQPQHF